This T cell receptor (beta chain) emerged from a study of T cell changes during pregnancy in multiple sclerosis. Clones were read by immunoSEQ multiplex PCR, and TCRdb kept only the in-frame ones, dropping some. The sample yields 60,000 to 75,000 clones, approximately 90% seen once. The sequence was obtained from a female donor with multiple sclerosis, enrolled in a pregnancy study. The source was peripheral blood, collected in the third trimester of pregnancy.

The CDR3 loop reads CSVDRPGYYNEQFF. The CDR3 nucleotides are TGCAGCGTTGATCGTCCAGGGTACTACAATGAGCAGTTCTTC. The rearrangement links TRBV29-1 to TRBJ2-1; D might be TRBD1 (5 bases). The CDR3 is 14 residues long. Trimming removed 3 bases from V and 3 bases from J, with 12 bases in between. Germline CDR1 and CDR2: SQVTM and ANQGSEA.